This T cell receptor (beta chain) appears in the sequencing data of a study of molecular identifiers for immune sequencing clone quantification listed by TCRdb under 2018. As for the study more broadly: For a replicate experiment, RNA from around 20,000 or 100,000 naive CD8 T cells was divided into five aliquots, of which four were sequenced. This methods study benchmarked molecular-identifier clustering-based TCR repertoire sequencing (MIDCIRS) and TCR RNA copy counting, using CD8 T cells to do so. The investigation overall reported the following: In CMV-specific effector cells, over 99% of molecules were held by clones above 20 RNA copies, whereas under 1% of molecules were held by such clones in naive cells. Even against a background of some 1 million naive CD8 T cells, spiked-in Jurkat TCR RNA amounting to a single cell's worth was reported to be detectable. Highly expanded clone sizes could be underestimated if identical TCR molecules share a barcode. Modeling indicated about 3.1 TCR RNA copies recovered per cell, compared with about 9.4 by digital PCR, which implies a capture efficiency of approximately 30%. When barcode sub-clustering was left out, chimeric consensus sequences inflated TCR diversity, with chimeras reaching as high as 47%. The naive libraries included spiked-in Jurkat TCR RNA (10 copies' worth), and this Jurkat TCR RNA is not part of the donor repertoire.

The receptor library was made with PCR. The data were produced on a NextSeq 500. Bulk TCR libraries were prepared as previously described, using TCR primers listed in Table S5. Total RNA was purified with the Qiagen AllPrep DNA/RNA kit. Before analysis, reads from multiple sequencing runs of the same library were pooled. The authors' pipeline ran thus. Only reads with exact TCR constant sequence were kept, trimmed to 150 nt, and grouped by their 12-nt molecular barcodes. Reads inside each barcode group were sub-clustered using a 15% Levenshtein threshold, and a quality-weighted consensus sequence was constructed for each RNA molecule. Non-functional sequences were excluded, and lower-count sequences lying one edit away from another sequence were also excluded. On the basis of fitting two negative binomial distributions, barcode sub-clusters with fewer than 20% of the maximum read count were discarded. TCRdb passed the public sequencing reads through fastp at Q25 and MiXCR, retaining productive beta sequences. Rows with a matching CDR3 protein are joined into one entry that keeps the most common DNA and genes. The V and J calls were not made by the authors but by TCRdb's processing. The sample table lists some 97,000 distinct CDR3 sequences, 20% to 25% of them with a count of one. Jointly, the top ten make up roughly 0.94% of the sample.

A word on this clonotype: There is no known antigen for this receptor. One end of the junction varies from germline; a read error may be responsible.

Libraries of naive CD8 T cells were generated from around 20,000 to 1,000,000 sorted cells, with 10%, 30% or 50% of the purified RNA used. Naive CD8 T cells, defined as CD8+CD4-CCR7+CD45RA+, were FACS-sorted into RLT Plus buffer on a BD FACSAria II. To test detection sensitivity, Jurkat RNA equivalent to more than 9 TCR copies was spiked into samples of roughly 17,000-1,000,000 naive CD8 T cells. CD8 T cells were enriched with RosetteSep CD8+ T Cell Enrichment Cocktail and Ficoll-Paque, followed by ACK red cell lysis. CDR1 and CDR2 (SNHLY, FYNNEI) derive from the germline V gene. The CDR3 covers 15 residues, taking in both the cysteine and the phenylalanine. The kept DNA is CDR3 alone, 45 bases in frame from the first base.

The rearrangement combines TRBV2 with TRBJ2-5, with a tentative D gene TRBD1 over 7 matching bases. The source is a human donor in good health. Some libraries in this study had Jurkat cell RNA spiked in. The sequenced sample was naive CD8+ T cells from blood, with Jurkat cell RNA spiked in. The intended sense of this specimen's cell subset or site label: FACS-sorted CD8+CD4-CCR7+CD45RA+ naive T cells. The CDR3 protein is CASSGVPGGKETQCF. The DNA sequence follows: TGTGCCAGCAGTGGGGTACCAGGGGGGAAAGAGACCCAGTGCTTC.